The clone carrying this T cell receptor beta chain was observed many times. Its cognate antigen is unknown. Each donor had 9 to 10 milliliters of peripheral blood drawn. At least 5.5 micrograms of total RNA were extracted per sample. V was pared by 6 bases and J by 7 bases, with 9 bases of the junction left unmatched. This CDR3 comprises 14 residues. Germline V lookup: CDR1 SGHTA, CDR2 FQGNSA. The sample comes from a study of blood T cells in healthy people across ages. Findings and limits, study-wide: More naive CD4+ cells and higher diversity were found in long-lived than in aged donors. PBMCs went unsorted, and a conclusive naive versus antigen-experienced comparison was therefore prevented.

Sample-barcoded 5' priming and a J-beta primer mix drove a second PCR of roughly 6 to 12 cycles. A single record per CDR3 protein comes from TCRdb applying MiXCR to the 5' RACE reads. The sample has hundreds of thousands of distinct CDR3 sequences, less than 60% seen once. Sequencing used blood. The chain carries TRBV7-2 and TRBJ2-7; TRBD2 aligns across 10 bases. This receptor was obtained from a man aged 80 or over in good health. CDR3: CASRSSGSFREQYF. The CDR3 DNA follows: TGTGCCAGCAGGTCTAGCGGGAGCTTCAGGGAGCAGTACTTC.